The 10 T cell receptor beta chains reported below all come from one sample, sequenced in a study of shared clonotypes between healthy human individuals (dated by TCRdb to 2019 to 2021). The protocol used for the library was the immunoSEQ multiplex PCR assay. TCRdb limited this immuneACCESS table to in-frame rearrangements with V and J called. A share of clones is missing; checked studies link under half to unresolved V genes, and the rest is unexplained. For this sample the table gives about 2.4 million clones, of which approximately 94% were detected only once. The ten largest account for about 0.34% of the sample. The sample taken for sequencing was naive CD4+ T cells from PBMCs. The cell subset or site label, as the study defines it: CD45RA+ positively selected. These receptor sequences come from a man younger than 35 in good health. Some clones in this sample may be carry-over from other donors' samples.

V is TRBV28 and J is TRBJ1-1; no firm D call. Germline values: CDR1 MDHEN, CDR2 SYDVKM. This CDR3 has 14 residues. Trimming stripped 10 bases from V and 1 base from J, with 16 bases between. This CDR3 is CATLHPVTNTEAFF. CDR3 DNA sequence: TGTGCCACCCTACATCCAGTGACGAACACTGAAGCTTTCTTT.

Worth noting for this clone: Other DNA sequences in this specimen translate into the identical CDR3. The rearrangement joins TRBV19 to TRBJ2-7; possible D gene TRBD1, 5 bases. CDR3 length equals 13 residues. Germline-derived CDR1 and CDR2 are LNHDA and SQIVND (reference sequence). Trimming removed 4 bases from V and 1 base from J, with 8 bases in between. The DNA for the CDR3 is TGTGCCAGTAGTAAGCAGGGTTCCTACGAGCAGTACTTC. Its translation: CASSKQGSYEQYF.

V gene TRBV19 combines with J gene TRBJ2-7; 9 bases align to TRBD1. V was clipped by 10 bases and J by 4 bases; unmatched bases: 14. The CDR3 covers 15 residues. CDR1 LNHDA and CDR2 SQIVND come from the germline V gene (reference sequence). The CDR3 DNA reads TGTGCCACCACGGGATTGAGACAGGGGGGTTACGAGCAGTACTTC. Its protein is CATTGLRQGGYEQYF.

V and J are TRBV5-1 and TRBJ1-4; tentatively, D is TRBD1 (5 bases). This CDR3 has 15 residues. V lost 0 bases and J 4 bases, leaving 10 bases between the germline ends. CDR1 SGHRS and CDR2 YFSETQ come from the germline V gene. CDR3 DNA: TGCGCCAGCAGCTTGGCGGACACCTTTAATGAAAAACTGTTTTTT. Translated, it gives CASSLADTFNEKLFF.

CDR3 protein: CSVVRDRRYNEQFF. CDR3 coding DNA: TGCAGCGTTGTTAGGGACAGGCGCTACAATGAGCAGTTCTTC. The rearrangement joins TRBV29-1 to TRBJ2-1; TRBD1 agrees at 8 bases. CDR3 length: 14 residues. Germline V gives CDR1 SQVTM, CDR2 ANQGSEA. V dropped 4 bases and J dropped 3; count of bases not matched to a gene: 5.

The chain is built from TRBV7-8 and TRBJ2-3; D tentatively fits TRBD1 or TRBD2 (6 bases each). The length of the CDR3 is 16 residues. Germline V gene lookup returns CDR1 SGHVS and CDR2 FQNEAQ. Trimming removed 4 bases at V and 1 base at J, with 15 bases between. The DNA for the CDR3 is TGTGCCAGCAGCTATCAGGAGGGGGGCCGCACAGATACGCAGTATTTT. Its translation: CASSYQEGGRTDTQYF.

A word on this clone: Distinct nucleotide sequences in the sample also encode this CDR3. The chain has TRBV20-1 and TRBJ2-7; D uncertain. The CDR3 has 11 residues. The V gene's germline CDR1 is DFQATT and CDR2 SNEGSKA (reference sequence). V lost 1 base and J lost 4, with 5 bases in between. CDR3 amino acids: CSARGRYEQYF. Here the CDR3 DNA reads TGCAGTGCTAGAGGTCGTTACGAGCAGTACTTC.

The rearrangement joins TRBV5-5 to TRBJ1-1; perhaps TRBD1 as D (6 bases). The CDR3 sequence is 15 residues long. The germline CDR1 and CDR2 sequences are SGHKS and YYEKEE (reference sequence). V shed 0 bases and J shed 3 bases, with 12 bases lying between them. CDR3 DNA: TGTGCCAGCAGCTTGGTTGTGGGGGCGTACACTGAAGCTTTCTTT. Its translation is CASSLVVGAYTEAFF.

This rearrangement joins TRBV2 to TRBJ2-7; 10 bases agree with TRBD1. This CDR3 spans 15 amino acids. In germline, CDR1 is SNHLY, CDR2 FYNNEI. Germline trimming cut 6 bases from V and 2 bases from J; bases unmatched to any gene: 7. CDR3 amino acids: CASSLGQGVTYEQYF. The CDR3 region has the DNA TGTGCCAGCAGCTTAGGACAGGGGGTAACCTACGAGCAGTACTTC.

The J gene is TRBJ2-2, the V gene TRBV11-2; possibly TRBD2 for D (5 bases). Germline CDR1 reads SGHAT; CDR2 reads FQNNGV. The CDR3 extends over 14 amino acids. The V end lost 0 bases, the J end lost 9 bases, and 11 bases lay between the germline ends. In nucleotides, the CDR3 is TGTGCCAGCAGCTTAGATACCGGGGTCAGGGAGCTGTTTTTT. Encoded protein: CASSLDTGVRELFF.